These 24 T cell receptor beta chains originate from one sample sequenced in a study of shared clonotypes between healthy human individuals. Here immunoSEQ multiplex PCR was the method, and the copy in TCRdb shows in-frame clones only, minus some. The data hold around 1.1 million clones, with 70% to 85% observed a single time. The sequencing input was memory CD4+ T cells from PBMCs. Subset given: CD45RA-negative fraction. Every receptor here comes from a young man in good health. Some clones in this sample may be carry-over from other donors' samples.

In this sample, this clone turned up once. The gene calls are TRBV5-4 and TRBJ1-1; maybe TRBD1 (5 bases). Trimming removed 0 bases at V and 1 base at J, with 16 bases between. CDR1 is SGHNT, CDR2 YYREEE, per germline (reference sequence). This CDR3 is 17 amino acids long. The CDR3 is CASSLDPSQGWNTEAFF. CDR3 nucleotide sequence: TGTGCCAGCAGCTTGGATCCCTCCCAGGGATGGAACACTGAAGCTTTCTTT.

This chain's CDR3 is CASSRGAGGTPYEQYF. In DNA form, the CDR3 reads TGTGCCAGCAGCCGGGGGGCGGGAGGTACGCCCTACGAGCAGTACTTC. The chain recombines TRBV7-2 with TRBJ2-7; 8 bases align to TRBD2. The CDR3 consists of 16 residues. The V and J ends lost 5 bases and 2 bases, in that order; junction bases with no gene match: 11. Germline CDR1 reads SGHTA; CDR2 reads FQGNSA.

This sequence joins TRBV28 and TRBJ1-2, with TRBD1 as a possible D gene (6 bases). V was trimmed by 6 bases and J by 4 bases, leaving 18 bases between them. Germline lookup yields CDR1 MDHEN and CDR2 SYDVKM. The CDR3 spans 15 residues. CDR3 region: CASSDPRGGAYGYTF. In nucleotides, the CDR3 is TGTGCCAGCAGCGATCCCAGGGGAGGGGCCTATGGCTACACCTTC.

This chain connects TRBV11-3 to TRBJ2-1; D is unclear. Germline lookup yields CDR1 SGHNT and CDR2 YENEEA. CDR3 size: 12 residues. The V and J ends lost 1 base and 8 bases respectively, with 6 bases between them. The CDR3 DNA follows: TGTGCCAGCAGCTTAGGGGTCGATGAGCAGTTCTTC. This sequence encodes CASSLGVDEQFF.

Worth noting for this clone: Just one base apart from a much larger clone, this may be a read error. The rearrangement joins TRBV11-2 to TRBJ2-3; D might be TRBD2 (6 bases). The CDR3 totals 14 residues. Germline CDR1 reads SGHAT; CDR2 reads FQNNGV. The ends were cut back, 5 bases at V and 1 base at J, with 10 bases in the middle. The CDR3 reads CASSPREGTDTQYF. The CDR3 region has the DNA TGTGCCAGCAGCCCGAGGGAGGGCACAGATACGCAGTATTTT.

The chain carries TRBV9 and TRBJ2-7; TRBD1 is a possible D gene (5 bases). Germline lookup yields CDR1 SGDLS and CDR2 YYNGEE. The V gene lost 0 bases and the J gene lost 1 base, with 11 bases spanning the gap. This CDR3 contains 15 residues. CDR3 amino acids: CASSVEGITSYEQYF. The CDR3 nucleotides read TGTGCCAGCAGCGTAGAGGGGATTACTTCCTACGAGCAGTACTTC.

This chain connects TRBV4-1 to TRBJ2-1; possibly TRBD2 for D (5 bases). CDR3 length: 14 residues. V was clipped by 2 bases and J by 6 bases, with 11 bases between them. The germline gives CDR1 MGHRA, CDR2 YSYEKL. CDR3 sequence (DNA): TGCGCCAGCAGCCAATCGCCGGCGGGCAATGAGCAGTTCTTC. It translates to CASSQSPAGNEQFF.

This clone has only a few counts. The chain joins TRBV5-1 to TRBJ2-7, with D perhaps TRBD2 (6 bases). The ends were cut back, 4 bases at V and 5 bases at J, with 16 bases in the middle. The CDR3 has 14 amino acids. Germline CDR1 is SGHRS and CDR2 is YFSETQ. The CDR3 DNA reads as TGCGCCAGCAGCCCTAGCGCTGGTGGGAACGAGCAGTACTTC. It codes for CASSPSAGGNEQYF.

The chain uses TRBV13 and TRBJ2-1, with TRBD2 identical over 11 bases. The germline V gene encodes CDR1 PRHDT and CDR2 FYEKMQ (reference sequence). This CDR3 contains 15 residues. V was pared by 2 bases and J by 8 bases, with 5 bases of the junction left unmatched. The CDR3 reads CASSLRLAGSDEQFF. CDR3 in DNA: TGTGCCAGCAGCTTAAGACTAGCGGGATCTGATGAGCAGTTCTTC. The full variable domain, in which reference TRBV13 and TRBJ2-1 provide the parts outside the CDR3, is AAGVIQSPRHLIKEKRETATLKCYPIPRHDTVYWYQQGPGQDPQFLISFYEKMQSDKGSIPDRFSAQQFSDYHSELNMSSLELGDSALYFCASSLRLAGSDEQFFGPGTRLTVL.

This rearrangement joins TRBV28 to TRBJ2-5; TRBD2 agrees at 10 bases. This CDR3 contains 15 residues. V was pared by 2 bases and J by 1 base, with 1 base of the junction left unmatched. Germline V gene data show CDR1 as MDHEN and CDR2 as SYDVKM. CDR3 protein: CASSLASGGQETQYF. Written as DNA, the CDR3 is TGTGCCAGCAGTTTAGCTAGCGGGGGCCAAGAGACCCAGTACTTC.

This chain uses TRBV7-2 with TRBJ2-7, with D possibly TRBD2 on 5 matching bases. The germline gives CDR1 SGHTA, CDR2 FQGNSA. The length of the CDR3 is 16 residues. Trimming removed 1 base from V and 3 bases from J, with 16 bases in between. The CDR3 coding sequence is TGTGCCAGCAGCTTAGGGGGTGGGAGCCTAGGCTACGAGCAGTACTTC. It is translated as CASSLGGGSLGYEQYF.

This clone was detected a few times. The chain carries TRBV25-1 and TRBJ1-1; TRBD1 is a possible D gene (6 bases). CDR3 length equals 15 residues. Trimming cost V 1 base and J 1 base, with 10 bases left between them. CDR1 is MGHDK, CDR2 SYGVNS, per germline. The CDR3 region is CASSESGGRNTEAFF. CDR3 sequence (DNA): TGTGCCAGCAGTGAATCGGGGGGCCGGAACACTGAAGCTTTCTTT. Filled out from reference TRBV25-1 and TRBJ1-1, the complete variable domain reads EADIYQTPRYLVIGTGKKITLECSQTMGHDKMYWYQQDPGMELHLIHYSYGVNSTEKGDLSSESTVSRIRTEHFPLTLESARPSHTSQYLCASSESGGRNTEAFFGQGTRLTVV.

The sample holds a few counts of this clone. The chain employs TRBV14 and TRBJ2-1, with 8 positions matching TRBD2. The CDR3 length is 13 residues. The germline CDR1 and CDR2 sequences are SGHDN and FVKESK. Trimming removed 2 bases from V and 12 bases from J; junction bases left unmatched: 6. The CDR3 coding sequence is TGTGCCAGCAGCCAACAGCGGGAGACGGGGCAGTTCTTC. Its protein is CASSQQRETGQFF.

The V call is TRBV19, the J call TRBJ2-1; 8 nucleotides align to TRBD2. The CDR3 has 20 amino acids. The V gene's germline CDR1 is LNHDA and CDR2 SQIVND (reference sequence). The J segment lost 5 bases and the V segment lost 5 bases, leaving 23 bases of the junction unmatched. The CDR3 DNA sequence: TGTGCCAGTAGTCCCCTCTCGCTAGCGGGTCGTGTTTGGACAAACAATGAGCAGTTCTTC. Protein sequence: CASSPLSLAGRVWTNNEQFF.

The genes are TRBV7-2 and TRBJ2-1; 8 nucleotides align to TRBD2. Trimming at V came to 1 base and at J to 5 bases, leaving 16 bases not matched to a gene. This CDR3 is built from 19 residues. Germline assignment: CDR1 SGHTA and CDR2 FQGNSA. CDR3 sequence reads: CASSLDVPATSGRNNEQFF. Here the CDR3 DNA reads TGTGCCAGCAGCTTAGATGTTCCGGCCACTAGCGGAAGAAACAATGAGCAGTTCTTC.

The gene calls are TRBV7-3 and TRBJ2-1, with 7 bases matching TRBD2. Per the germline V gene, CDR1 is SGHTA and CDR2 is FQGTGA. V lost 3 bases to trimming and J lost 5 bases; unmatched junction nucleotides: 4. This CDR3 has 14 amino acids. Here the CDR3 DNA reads TGTGCCAGCAGCTTTGGGACTACAAACAATGAGCAGTTCTTC. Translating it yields CASSFGTTNNEQFF.

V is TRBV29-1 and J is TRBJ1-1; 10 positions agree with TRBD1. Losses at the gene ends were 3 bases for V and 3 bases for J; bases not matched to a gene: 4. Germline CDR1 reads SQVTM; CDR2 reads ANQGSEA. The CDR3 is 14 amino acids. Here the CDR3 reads CSVDDRGLYTEAFF. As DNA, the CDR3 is TGCAGCGTTGACGACAGGGGGCTTTACACTGAAGCTTTCTTT.

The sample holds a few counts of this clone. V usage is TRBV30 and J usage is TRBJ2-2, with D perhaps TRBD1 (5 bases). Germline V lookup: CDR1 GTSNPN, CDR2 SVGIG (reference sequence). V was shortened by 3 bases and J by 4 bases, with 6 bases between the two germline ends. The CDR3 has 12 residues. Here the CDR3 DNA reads TGTGCCTGGAGGCAGGGCACCGGGGAGCTGTTTTTT. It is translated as CAWRQGTGELFF.

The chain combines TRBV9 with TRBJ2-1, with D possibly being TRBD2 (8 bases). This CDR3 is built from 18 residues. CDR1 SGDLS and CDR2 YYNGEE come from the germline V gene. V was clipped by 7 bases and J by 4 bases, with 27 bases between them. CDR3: CASGEQGRGLAGYNEQFF. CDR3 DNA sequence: TGTGCCAGCGGGGAACAGGGGAGAGGGCTAGCGGGTTACAATGAGCAGTTCTTC.

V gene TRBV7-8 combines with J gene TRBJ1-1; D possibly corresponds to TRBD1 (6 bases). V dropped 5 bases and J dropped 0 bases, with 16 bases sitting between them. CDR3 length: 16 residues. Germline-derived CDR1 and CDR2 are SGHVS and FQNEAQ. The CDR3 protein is CASSPRGDLMNTEAFF. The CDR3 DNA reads TGTGCCAGCAGCCCCAGGGGCGACCTCATGAACACTGAAGCTTTCTTT.

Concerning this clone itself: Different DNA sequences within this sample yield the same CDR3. The CDR3 DNA reads TGCGCCAGCAGCTTCTTGGCAGGGGACACCGGGGAGCTGTTTTTT. The encoded protein is CASSFLAGDTGELFF. The rearrangement joins TRBV5-1 to TRBJ2-2, with D perhaps TRBD1 (6 bases). Germline V gene data show CDR1 as SGHRS and CDR2 as YFSETQ. The CDR3 is 15 amino acids. Trimming shortened V by 2 bases and J by 3 bases, and 11 bases separated the two germline ends.

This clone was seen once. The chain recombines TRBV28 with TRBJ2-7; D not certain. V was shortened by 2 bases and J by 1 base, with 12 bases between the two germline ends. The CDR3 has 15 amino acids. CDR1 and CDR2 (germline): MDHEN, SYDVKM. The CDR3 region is CASSLPRRGSYEQYF. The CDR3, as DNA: TGTGCCAGCAGTTTACCAAGACGTGGATCCTACGAGCAGTACTTC.

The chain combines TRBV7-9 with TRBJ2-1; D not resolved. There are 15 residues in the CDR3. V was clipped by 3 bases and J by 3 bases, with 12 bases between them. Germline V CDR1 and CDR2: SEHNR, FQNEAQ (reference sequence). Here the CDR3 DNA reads TGTGCCAGCAGCTTTGTCTATCTAAACTACAATGAGCAGTTCTTC. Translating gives CASSFVYLNYNEQFF.

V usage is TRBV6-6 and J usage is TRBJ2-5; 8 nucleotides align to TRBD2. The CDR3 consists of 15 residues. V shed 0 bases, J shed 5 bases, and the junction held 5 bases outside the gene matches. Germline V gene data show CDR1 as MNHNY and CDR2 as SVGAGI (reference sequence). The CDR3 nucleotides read TGTGCCAGCAGTTACTCGGGACTAGTCTCCGAGACCCAGTACTTC. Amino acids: CASSYSGLVSETQYF.